Below, 27 T cell receptor beta chains from the same sample are listed, as sequenced in a study of regulatory T cells in long-lasting Graves disease. The TCR beta library used iRepertoire HTBI primers with Arm-PCR amplification of CDR3. TCRdb reprocessed the multiplex PCR reads with MiXCR, giving one entry per CDR3 protein. The table includes 350,000 to 500,000 distinct CDR3 sequences, 21% detected once. Time point defined: persistent/refractory GD, antithyroid drugs over 5 years with positive TRAb. Making the TCR library involved RNA that had been extracted from PBMCs. Specimen: peripheral blood mononuclear cells (PBMCs), collected when the disease was refractory, from a patient treated with antithyroid drugs. These receptors were collected from a female donor with Graves disease.

The genes are TRBV19 and TRBJ2-1, with 11 bases aligning to TRBD2. Germline CDR1 and CDR2: LNHDA and SQIVND (reference sequence). This CDR3 is 17 amino acids long. V was clipped by 4 bases and J by 4 bases; unmatched bases: 9. This CDR3 is CASSRDSGRAIYNEQFF. The CDR3, as DNA: TGTGCCAGTAGTAGGGATAGCGGGAGGGCCATATACAATGAGCAGTTCTTC.

This clonotype has more than one count but fewer than ten. The germline gene is not matched at one end of the junction; a read error may be the cause. V is TRBV27 and J is TRBJ2-7; 9 bases fit TRBD1. The CDR3 length is 15 residues. CDR1 MNHEY and CDR2 SMNVEV come from the germline V gene (reference sequence). In nucleotides, the CDR3 is TGTGCCAGCAGTTGGGGACAGGGATTGGGTTACGAACAGTACTTC. Protein: CASSWGQGLGYEQYF.

The rearrangement joins TRBV4-1 to TRBJ1-1; maybe TRBD1 (6 bases). The CDR3 has 15 residues. V lost 1 base and J 4 bases, leaving 13 bases between the germline ends. In germline, CDR1 is MGHRA, CDR2 YSYEKL. The CDR3 reads CASSQVAGASTEAFF. The CDR3 nucleotides are TGCGCCAGCAGCCAAGTAGCAGGGGCTTCCACTGAAGCTTTCTTT.

V is TRBV15 and J is TRBJ2-5, with D possibly matching TRBD2 (5 bases). The CDR3 is 15 residues long. The germline V and J ends were trimmed by 3 bases and 4 bases, with 15 bases remaining between them. Germline V gene lookup returns CDR1 LNHNV and CDR2 YYDKDF (reference sequence). The CDR3 is CATSRGPNEGETQYF. CDR3 sequence (DNA): TGTGCCACCAGCAGGGGTCCCAATGAGGGAGAGACCCAGTACTTC.

The CDR3 sequence: CASSQLTGSYEQYF. Here the CDR3 DNA reads TGCGCCAGCAGCCAATTGACAGGCTCCTACGAGCAGTACTTC. The chain has TRBV4-1 and TRBJ2-7; perhaps TRBD1 as D (6 bases). The V end lost 2 bases, the J end lost 0 bases, and 8 bases lay between the germline ends. The CDR3 runs 14 residues. Germline loops: CDR1 MGHRA, CDR2 YSYEKL.

This clonotype was recorded at least ten times. V usage is TRBV2 and J usage is TRBJ2-7, with 11 bases fitting TRBD2. Germline V lookup: CDR1 SNHLY, CDR2 FYNNEI. After removal of 8 bases from V and 1 base from J, the junction contained 16 bases not matched to a gene. The CDR3 loop spans 18 amino acids. CDR3 loop: CASVRIAGGTFGSYEQYF. Written as DNA, the CDR3 is TGTGCCAGCGTAAGAATAGCGGGAGGGACGTTCGGGTCCTACGAGCAGTACTTC.

This clonotype has a count of ten or more. The chain combines TRBV12-3 or TRBV12-4 with TRBJ1-5; tentatively, D is TRBD1 (5 bases). The V end was cut by 5 bases, the J end by 1 base, with 18 bases between. This CDR3 spans 17 amino acids. The CDR3 DNA sequence: TGTGCCAGCAGTCCGAGCCGGGACCAAAGGAGCAATCAGCCCCAGCATTTT. Amino acids: CASSPSRDQRSNQPQHF.

This clonotype was recorded at least ten times. The CDR3 coding sequence is TGCAGCGTTGAACAAGGGACAGGGTGGAGCGAGCAGTACTTC. It codes for CSVEQGTGWSEQYF. The chain is built from TRBV29-1 and TRBJ2-7, with 9 bases that match TRBD1. The V gene end was trimmed by 2 bases and the J gene end by 6 bases; junction bases not matched to a gene: 8. The V gene's germline CDR1 is SQVTM and CDR2 ANQGSEA. There are 14 residues in the CDR3.

This clonotype was seen ten or more times. V is TRBV20-1 and J is TRBJ1-1; D is undetermined. The CDR3 covers 17 residues. Germline V CDR1 and CDR2: DFQATT, SNEGSKA (reference sequence). V shed 2 bases and J shed 3 bases, with 22 bases lying between them. CDR3 in amino acids: CSARSLVAARPDTEAFF. CDR3 in DNA: TGCAGTGCTAGATCCCTTGTCGCGGCCAGGCCTGACACTGAAGCTTTCTTT.

This clonotype was counted ten times or more. The chain couples TRBV6-1 to TRBJ2-2; D not certain. The CDR3 totals 12 residues. With 11 bases removed from V and 2 bases from J, the gap between germline ends came to 9 bases. Germline V gene sequence: CDR1 MNHNS, CDR2 SASEGT. The CDR3 region is CALWRNTGELFF. DNA of the CDR3: TGTGCCCTGTGGCGAAACACCGGGGAGCTGTTTTTT.

At least ten counts were recorded for this clonotype. The V call is TRBV24-1, the J call TRBJ2-5; a possible D gene is TRBD2 (6 bases). Germline lookup yields CDR1 KGHDR and CDR2 SFDVKD. The CDR3 is 13 residues long. V shed 8 bases and J shed 7 bases, with 16 bases lying between them. The CDR3: CATTATAGGTQYF. The CDR3 nucleotides read TGTGCCACCACCGCGACTGCCGGGGGGACCCAGTACTTC.

Only a few counts were recorded for this clonotype. The CDR3 here is CASSYSGDEQYF. The DNA of the CDR3 is TGTGCCAGCAGTTACTCAGGGGACGAGCAGTACTTC. The genes are TRBV6-2 or TRBV6-3 and TRBJ2-7; D possibly corresponds to TRBD1 (5 bases). CDR3 length: 12 amino acids. Trimming removed 0 bases at V and 5 bases at J, with 5 bases between. Germline CDR1 is MNHEY and CDR2 is SVGEGT.

This clonotype was seen a handful of times. The genes are TRBV14 and TRBJ1-2, with D possibly matching TRBD1 (5 bases). The V gene lost 1 base and the J gene lost 4 bases, with 16 bases spanning the gap. CDR3 length: 16 amino acids. Germline V gene data show CDR1 as SGHDN and CDR2 as FVKESK. The CDR3: CASSQGRTGGSYGYTF. The CDR3 coding sequence is TGTGCCAGCAGCCAAGGCCGCACGGGGGGGAGCTATGGCTACACCTTC.

The CDR3 DNA is TGTGCCAGCAGCCCTCAAGGGGGGCGGATCTACACTGAAGCTTTCTTT. Translated, it gives CASSPQGGRIYTEAFF. The chain combines TRBV2 with TRBJ1-1, with a weak D call TRBD1 (6 bases). The CDR3 covers 16 residues. V was trimmed by 6 bases and J by 3 bases, leaving 20 bases between them. CDR1 is SNHLY, CDR2 FYNNEI, per germline.

The genes are TRBV20-1 and TRBJ2-2, with 10 bases fitting TRBD2. J gave up 4 bases and V 2 bases, and 10 bases lay outside the gene matches. CDR1 and CDR2 (germline): DFQATT, SNEGSKA (reference sequence). CDR3 length: 17 amino acids. CDR3 sequence: CSARNPSGSLSTGELFF. DNA for the CDR3: TGCAGTGCTAGAAACCCTAGCGGGAGTCTTAGCACCGGGGAGCTGTTTTTT.

The chain carries TRBV6-2 or TRBV6-3 and TRBJ2-3, with D unclear. The V gene's germline CDR1 is MNHEY and CDR2 SVGEGT. The CDR3 runs to 11 residues. V lost 5 bases to trimming and J lost 2 bases, with 2 bases between them. This CDR3 is CASSDTDTQYF. CDR3 coding DNA: TGTGCCAGCAGTGACACAGATACGCAGTATTTT.

This clonotype was detected ten times or more. This chain links TRBV2 with TRBJ1-5; the match to TRBD1 covers 7 bases. The CDR3 spans 14 residues. Germline lookup yields CDR1 SNHLY and CDR2 FYNNEI. V was clipped by 6 bases and J by 3 bases; unmatched bases: 5. The CDR3 sequence is CASSEDRYNQPQHF. CDR3 coding DNA: TGTGCCAGCAGCGAGGACAGGTACAATCAGCCCCAGCATTTT.

This clonotype was seen just once. No conserved phenylalanine or tryptophan is present at the end of the CDR3, so a read error is the likely explanation. The CDR3 loop reads CASSFGGRLMNTEAFS. CDR3 nucleotide sequence: TGCGCCAGCAGCTTCGGGGGGCGCTTAATGAACACTGAAGCTTTCTCT. The V call is TRBV5-1, the J call TRBJ1-1; D is possibly TRBD1 (6 bases). This CDR3 has 16 amino acids. The germline V gene has CDR1 SGHRS and CDR2 YFSETQ. V was clipped by 2 bases and J by 0 bases, with 14 bases between them.

This chain connects TRBV6-5 to TRBJ2-7, with 10 bases aligning to TRBD2. V shed 4 bases, J shed 6 bases, and the junction held 12 bases outside the gene matches. Germline values: CDR1 MNHEY, CDR2 SVGAGI. The CDR3 is 16 residues long. The CDR3 bases are TGTGCCAGCAGTTTTCGACTAGCGGGTAACCCAGGCGAGCAGTACTTC. It encodes CASSFRLAGNPGEQYF.

In this sample, this clonotype turned up many times. The V gene is TRBV2, the J gene TRBJ2-5; 8 bases are shared with TRBD2. In germline, CDR1 is SNHLY, CDR2 FYNNEI. The CDR3 runs to 15 residues. Trimming took 7 bases from V and 1 from J; bases not matched to a gene: 8. CDR3 sequence: CASIREGRSQETQYF. CDR3 DNA: TGTGCCAGCATTCGGGAGGGCCGGTCCCAAGAGACCCAGTACTTC.

The sample holds many counts of this clonotype. The V gene is TRBV27, the J gene TRBJ1-2; D is undetermined. Trimming pared 4 bases from V and 3 bases from J, leaving 15 bases between. CDR3 size: 15 residues. The germline CDR1 and CDR2 sequences are MNHEY and SMNVEV (reference sequence). The CDR3 region is CASSSNNSPYYGYTF. The DNA for the CDR3 is TGTGCCAGCAGTTCCAATAACTCTCCCTACTATGGCTACACCTTC.

This clonotype was counted between two and nine times. CDR3 nucleotide sequence: TGTGCCACCAGTGATTCCACCCGGACAGGTTGGGACAATGAGCAGTTCTTC. Amino acids: CATSDSTRTGWDNEQFF. V is TRBV24-1 and J is TRBJ2-1; the match to TRBD1 covers 7 bases. The V gene end was trimmed by 2 bases and the J gene end by 5 bases; junction bases not matched to a gene: 11. CDR1 is KGHDR and CDR2 is SFDVKD in the germline V gene. The CDR3 runs to 17 residues.

On this clonotype: This sequence may be a read error, since a much larger clone differs from it by one base. The genes are TRBV7-2 and TRBJ1-1, with 11 bases lining up with TRBD1. The CDR3 length is 13 residues. CDR1 is SGHTA and CDR2 is FQGNSA in the germline V gene. The V and J ends lost 6 bases and 3 bases, in that order; junction bases with no gene match: 0. The CDR3 loop is CASRDRGHTEAFF. The DNA of the CDR3 is TGTGCCAGCAGGGACAGGGGGCACACTGAAGCTTTCTTT.

The chain uses TRBV29-1 and TRBJ1-2; TRBD1 aligns across 11 bases. The CDR3 loop spans 13 amino acids. After removal of 4 bases from V and 3 bases from J, the junction contained 1 base not matched to a gene. Germline CDR1 reads SQVTM; CDR2 reads ANQGSEA. CDR3 protein: CSVGTGGYYGYTF. The CDR3 region has the DNA TGCAGCGTTGGGACAGGGGGCTACTATGGCTACACCTTC.

This clonotype was observed a few times. The J gene is TRBJ1-1, the V gene TRBV7-9, with D perhaps TRBD1 (5 bases). V dropped 5 bases and J dropped 0 bases, with 10 bases sitting between them. The V gene's germline CDR1 is SEHNR and CDR2 FQNEAQ (reference sequence). The CDR3 totals 14 residues. The CDR3 DNA is TGTGCCAGCAGCACCCGGACAATGAACACTGAAGCTTTCTTT. Its protein is CASSTRTMNTEAFF.

This clonotype has a count of ten or more. The CDR3 loop reads CAFLSGTNTGELFF. The CDR3 bases are TGTGCCTTTCTCAGCGGGACGAACACCGGGGAGCTGTTTTTT. The chain joins TRBV30 to TRBJ2-2, with 7 positions matching TRBD2. Germline V gives CDR1 GTSNPN, CDR2 SVGIG (reference sequence). CDR3 length: 14 amino acids. Trimming cost V 7 bases and J 0 bases; bases outside gene matches: 5.

This clonotype was seen just once. This rearrangement joins TRBV4-1 to TRBJ2-3; D is unresolved. The germline gives CDR1 MGHRA, CDR2 YSYEKL. The CDR3 contains 13 residues. The V and J ends lost 1 base and 6 bases respectively, with 8 bases between them. This CDR3 is CASSQVQADTQYF. In DNA form, the CDR3 reads TGCGCCAGCAGCCAAGTCCAAGCGGATACGCAGTATTTT.